This is a list of T cell receptor beta chains from one sample in a study of beta chain features in type 1 diabetes. Method: immunoSEQ multiplex PCR; TCRdb's copy keeps in-frame clones and lacks some. The data contain around 250,000 clones, 25% to 35% of them singletons. Sequences were obtained from central memory CD4+ T cells from blood. These TCRs come from a man between 25 and 39 years old in good health. Both conserved end residues are trimmed from each CDR3.

v_call cdr3_aa
TRBV25-1 ASSEGGGISYEQY
TRBV4-3 ASSQEFGEYEQF
TRBV7-2 ASGQGVHFGLNEQF
TRBV11-2 ASSSYQPYGYT
TRBV5-1 ASSLVAGGDYGYT
TRBV30 AWVDNYGYT
TRBV9 ASSVGAATEAF
TRBV28 ASKTGGEAETQY
TRBV19 ASSIGVGDTQY
TRBV7-2 ASSITRNSYEQY
TRBV9 ASSVASSGANVLT
TRBV2 ASRMGSHYNSPLH
TRBV18 ASSSGTSQSEQY
TRBV9 ASSADSEAF